The following is a TCR beta chain sequence with its context. Only in-frame clones appear in the TCRdb table, and some are missing; sequencing was by immunoSEQ multiplex PCR. The repertoire holds around 9,700 clones, with around 56% as singletons. The treatment here: randomized to nivolumab then ipilimumab (arm A) or the reverse (arm B). DNA-damaging chemotherapy had not been given to any patient beforehand. This record comes from a study of sequential checkpoint blockade in melanoma. Study information: Arm A got nivolumab then ipilimumab; arm B the reverse, 1:1. Both treatment sequences were followed by maintenance nivolumab.

Germline V gene sequence: CDR1 LNHDA, CDR2 SQIVND (reference sequence). The CDR3 length is 14 residues. Trimming took off 4 bases at V and 1 base at J, with 10 bases between the two ends. The material sequenced was CD8+ T cells sorted from blood (inferred from file names), taken from a patient given nivolumab and ipilimumab in sequence. This receptor was identified in a human donor with melanoma. The V gene is TRBV19, the J gene TRBJ2-5; weak D call: TRBD2 (5 bases). The CDR3 sequence is CASSKLVAQETQYF. CDR3 coding DNA: TGTGCCAGTAGTAAACTAGTAGCCCAAGAGACCCAGTACTTC.